Listed below are T cell receptor beta chains from one sample, sequenced in a study of PD-L1 blockade in urothelial cancer. Profiling relied on immunoSEQ multiplex PCR, and the TCRdb table lists in-frame clones only, not all of them. The sample has approximately 30,000 clones; roughly 80% are singletons. The material was PBMCs, obtained around atezolizumab (anti-PD-L1) treatment. These receptors all come from a man aged 45-65 years with urothelial cancer. Both conserved end residues are part of each CDR3. Fields, in order: D gene, CDR3 length, clone size, J gene, V gene, CDR3 protein, CDR3 DNA. The D gene is left open where the match is weak. The size of a clone is reported for some rows only, either as once, few or many, or as a class for expanded clones.

D: -; length: 15; size: -; J: TRBJ2-1; V: TRBV5-5; CDR3: CASTSSQDNYNEQFF; DNA: TGTGCCAGTACCAGCTCCCAGGACAACTACAATGAGCAGTTCTTC
D: TRBD1; length: 17; size: -; J: TRBJ2-2; V: TRBV5-4; CDR3: CASSPLRGQGDTGELFF; DNA: TGTGCCAGCAGCCCGCTTAGGGGACAGGGGGACACCGGGGAGCTGTTTTTT
D: -; length: 11; size: few; J: TRBJ2-1; V: TRBV5-6; CDR3: CASSLWLEQFF; DNA: TGTGCCAGCAGCTTGTGGCTTGAGCAGTTCTTC
D: -; length: 14; size: once; J: TRBJ1-4; V: TRBV6-6; CDR3: CASNLGGTNEKLFF; DNA: TGTGCCAGCAACTTAGGGGGAACTAATGAAAAACTGTTTTTT
D: -; length: 13; size: -; J: TRBJ1-3; V: TRBV2; CDR3: CASRSGAGNTIYF; DNA: TGTGCCAGCAGGTCGGGGGCTGGAAACACCATATATTTT
D: TRBD1; length: 13; size: -; J: TRBJ1-1; V: TRBV7-2; CDR3: CASSAQDRGLAFF; DNA: TGTGCCAGCAGCGCCCAAGACAGGGGGTTGGCTTTCTTT
D: -; length: 13; size: -; J: TRBJ1-1; V: TRBV2; CDR3: CASSSRMNTEAFF; DNA: TGTGCCAGCAGTTCCCGTATGAACACTGAAGCTTTCTTT
D: TRBD2; length: 18; size: -; J: TRBJ2-2; V: TRBV5-4; CDR3: CASSTALGAGGGTGELFF; DNA: TGTGCCAGCAGTACCGCGTTAGGGGCGGGAGGGGGCACCGGGGAGCTGTTTTTT
D: TRBD1; length: 15; size: -; J: TRBJ2-1; V: TRBV19; CDR3: CASSISGTGVYEQFF; DNA: TGTGCCAGTAGTATCTCCGGGACAGGGGTTTATGAGCAGTTCTTC
D: TRBD2; length: 17; size: -; J: TRBJ2-1; V: TRBV11-2; CDR3: CASSREASGSSYNEQFF; DNA: TGTGCCAGCAGCCGAGAGGCTAGCGGGAGCTCCTACAATGAGCAGTTCTTC
D: TRBD2; length: 15; size: -; J: TRBJ2-3; V: TRBV6-5; CDR3: CASSHLAGGTDTQYF; DNA: TGTGCCAGCAGTCACCTAGCGGGAGGAACAGATACGCAGTATTTT
D: TRBD1; length: 14; size: few; J: TRBJ1-2; V: TRBV15; CDR3: CATSPTGLHYGYTF; DNA: TGTGCCACCAGTCCGACAGGGTTACACTATGGCTACACCTTC
D: TRBD1; length: 14; size: -; J: TRBJ1-2; V: TRBV18; CDR3: CASSPPGTGRGYTF; DNA: TGTGCCAGCTCACCTCCCGGGACAGGGAGAGGCTACACCTTC
D: -; length: 14; size: -; J: TRBJ2-3; V: TRBV9; CDR3: CASSVAQGRDTQYF; DNA: TGTGCCAGCAGCGTAGCGCAGGGGAGAGATACGCAGTATTTT
D: -; length: 14; size: -; J: TRBJ2-7; V: TRBV25-1; CDR3: CASSDSRQGFEQYF; DNA: TGTGCCAGCAGTGATTCCCGCCAGGGGTTCGAGCAGTACTTC
D: -; length: 14; size: -; J: TRBJ1-6; V: TRBV6-1; CDR3: CASSEVLRDAPLHF; DNA: TGTGCCAGCAGTGAAGTTTTGAGGGATGCACCCCTCCACTTT
D: TRBD2; length: 15; size: -; J: TRBJ2-7; V: TRBV5-5; CDR3: CASSSSGLSSYEQYF; DNA: TGTGCCAGCTCCTCTAGCGGGCTGAGCTCCTACGAGCAGTACTTC
D: TRBD1; length: 15; size: few; J: TRBJ1-5; V: TRBV9; CDR3: CASSAGTGISQPQHF; DNA: TGTGCCAGCAGCGCCGGGACAGGGATCAGTCAGCCCCAGCATTTT
D: TRBD1; length: 15; size: -; J: TRBJ1-4; V: TRBV4-1; CDR3: CASSGGQGGFEKLFF; DNA: TGCGCCAGCAGCGGTGGACAGGGGGGTTTTGAAAAACTGTTTTTT
D: TRBD2; length: 13; size: few; J: TRBJ2-1; V: TRBV18; CDR3: CASSPSGGAEQFF; DNA: TGTGCCAGCTCACCTAGCGGGGGGGCTGAGCAGTTCTTC
D: -; length: 11; size: -; J: TRBJ2-3; V: TRBV29-1; CDR3: CSVEYRDTQYF; DNA: TGCAGCGTTGAATACAGGGATACGCAGTATTTT
D: TRBD1; length: 15; size: -; J: TRBJ2-3; V: TRBV19; CDR3: CASRQGRASTDTQYF; DNA: TGTGCCAGTCGACAGGGTCGAGCTAGCACAGATACGCAGTATTTT
D: TRBD1; length: 14; size: -; J: TRBJ2-7; V: TRBV7-2; CDR3: CASSFRQGSYEQYF; DNA: TGTGCCAGCAGCTTTCGACAGGGGAGTTACGAGCAGTACTTC
D: -; length: 13; size: -; J: TRBJ1-1; V: TRBV7-8; CDR3: CASSLALAGHAFF; DNA: TGTGCCAGCAGCTTAGCTTTGGCAGGGCATGCTTTCTTT
D: TRBD1; length: 14; size: few; J: TRBJ1-2; V: TRBV5-1; CDR3: CASSDPGGTYGYTF; DNA: TGCGCCAGCAGCGACCCAGGGGGAACCTATGGCTACACCTTC
D: -; length: 16; size: few; J: TRBJ2-1; V: TRBV4-1; CDR3: CASSQEWQGAYNEQFF; DNA: TGCGCCAGCAGCCAAGAATGGCAGGGTGCCTACAATGAGCAGTTCTTC
D: -; length: 15; size: -; J: TRBJ1-4; V: TRBV5-1; CDR3: CASSLTVTLNEKLFF; DNA: TGCGCCAGCAGCCTGACAGTTACCCTTAATGAAAAACTGTTTTTT
D: TRBD2; length: 15; size: -; J: TRBJ2-3; V: TRBV5-1; CDR3: CASSLVASGTDTQYF; DNA: TGCGCCAGCAGCTTGGTGGCTAGCGGTACAGATACGCAGTATTTT
D: -; length: 12; size: once; J: TRBJ2-3; V: TRBV7-2; CDR3: CASSLARDTQYF; DNA: TGTGCCAGCAGCTTAGCACGGGATACGCAGTATTTT
D: -; length: 14; size: few; J: TRBJ1-1; V: TRBV27; CDR3: CASSALEMNTEAFF; DNA: TGTGCCAGCAGTGCCCTAGAGATGAACACTGAAGCTTTCTTT
D: TRBD2; length: 14; size: few; J: TRBJ2-1; V: TRBV5-4; CDR3: CASSKLAGAIEQFF; DNA: TGTGCCAGCAGCAAACTAGCGGGAGCCATTGAGCAGTTCTTC
D: -; length: 13; size: -; J: TRBJ1-2; V: TRBV2; CDR3: CASRQDPNYGYTF; DNA: TGTGCCAGCAGACAGGACCCTAACTATGGCTACACCTTC
D: -; length: 14; size: -; J: TRBJ1-1; V: TRBV6-1; CDR3: CASLGQPTSTEAFF; DNA: TGTGCCAGCCTCGGACAGCCGACGAGCACTGAAGCTTTCTTT
D: TRBD1; length: 15; size: once; J: TRBJ1-3; V: TRBV29-1; CDR3: CSAEGQGSSGNTIYF; DNA: TGCAGCGCCGAGGGACAGGGGAGCTCTGGAAACACCATATATTTT
D: -; length: 15; size: -; J: TRBJ1-6; V: TRBV28; CDR3: CARWSGRSYNSPLHF; DNA: TGTGCCAGGTGGAGTGGGAGATCCTATAATTCACCCCTCCACTTT
D: -; length: 14; size: few; J: TRBJ1-1; V: TRBV15; CDR3: CATSQGSWATEAFF; DNA: TGTGCCACCAGCCAGGGGTCCTGGGCCACTGAAGCTTTCTTT